The clone carrying this T cell receptor (beta chain) was detected only a few times. In the same sample, other DNA sequences code for this CDR3. The ends were cut back, 3 bases at V and 5 bases at J, with 8 bases in the middle. CDR3 length equals 14 residues. Germline assignment: CDR1 KGHSH and CDR2 LQKENI. This sample was taken from a study of shared clonotypes between healthy human individuals. Study at large: Donor composition was a couple of women and a few men, aged 18 to 49.

The protocol was immunoSEQ multiplex PCR, while the TCRdb copy is restricted to in-frame clones and leaves out a portion. This table has 950,000 to 1,100,000 clones, roughly 75% appearing once. V gene TRBV18 combines with J gene TRBJ1-6; D gene ambiguous. The sample taken for sequencing was memory CD4+ T cells sorted from blood. Subset reported: CD45RA-negative fraction. The clonotype was recovered from a man between 18 and 29 years old in good health. CDR3 nucleotide sequence: TGTGCCAGCTCACCGACACAAAATAATTCACCCCTCCACTTT. As protein: CASSPTQNNSPLHF.